This is a list of T cell receptor beta chains from one sample in a study of identical twins. In TCRdb, the 5' RACE reads were re-called with MiXCR into one record per CDR3 protein. The profile shows 540,000 or so distinct CDR3 sequences, 20% to 25% of them singletons. These same data were also listed under a study on yellow fever vaccine responses in identical twins.

Sequenced input: CD4+ T cells sorted from blood. These receptors came from a woman between 18 and 30 years old in good health. CDR3s include the opening cysteine and the closing phenylalanine or tryptophan. D genes are given only for firm matches. Clone size is shown for a subset of rows, as once, few, many or a class of expanded clone.

D gene | J gene | V gene | clone size | CDR3 DNA | CDR3 protein
. | TRBJ1-2 | TRBV20-1 | . | TGCAGTGCTAGAGATGCGGGGCGGTATGGCTACACCTTC | CSARDAGRYGYTF
TRBD1 | TRBJ1-1 | TRBV5-1 | few | TGCGCCAGCAGCTTGGTCGGGACAGCGTACACTGAAGCTTTCTTT | CASSLVGTAYTEAFF
. | TRBJ2-2 | TRBV4-2 | . | TGTGCCAGCAGCCAACAGGGTGACACCGGGGAGCTGTTTTTT | CASSQQGDTGELFF
. | TRBJ2-5 | TRBV5-1 | few | TGCGCCAGCCGAGAGGCGGAGACCCAGTACTTC | CASREAETQYF
. | TRBJ2-2 | TRBV6-5 | . | TGTGCCAGCAGTTACAAAGGGGCTAGTCGAACCGGGGAGCTGTTTTTT | CASSYKGASRTGELFF
. | TRBJ2-1 | TRBV5-8 | . | TGTGCCAGCGGACGGCTGGGGAGTAATCTGGAAGAGCAGTTCTTC | CASGRLGSNLEEQFF
. | TRBJ2-2 | TRBV7-6 | once | TGTGCCAGCAGCTCTCGGGGGTTGTTCCCCGGGGAGCTGTTTTTT | CASSSRGLFPGELFF
. | TRBJ1-5 | TRBV2 | . | TGTGCCAGCAGTGGGACAGTAGGAAATCAGCCCCAGCATTTT | CASSGTVGNQPQHF
. | TRBJ1-1 | TRBV19 | few | TGTGCCAGTAGTATAGTTGGGCTGAACACTGAAGCTTTCTTT | CASSIVGLNTEAFF
TRBD2 | TRBJ2-1 | TRBV19 | . | TGTGCCAGTAGTACCGGACTAGCGGGGATACACAATGAGCAGTTCTTC | CASSTGLAGIHNEQFF
TRBD2 | TRBJ2-2 | TRBV5-1 | once | TGCGCCAGCAGCTCATCGCCTACTAGCGTTTGGACCGGGGAGCTGTTTTTT | CASSSSPTSVWTGELFF
TRBD1 | TRBJ2-2 | TRBV5-1 | . | TGCGCCAGCAGCTGGGACAGCACCGGGGAGCTGTTTTTT | CASSWDSTGELFF
. | TRBJ1-4 | TRBV7-9 | many | TGTGCCAGCAGCTTACGTCGGCAGCATAATGAAAAACTGTTTTTT | CASSLRRQHNEKLFF
. | TRBJ1-5 | TRBV12-3/TRBV12-4 | . | TGTGCCAGCTGGGGGGGCGCTAGCAATCAGCCCCAGCATTTT | CASWGGASNQPQHF
TRBD1 | TRBJ2-6 | TRBV29-1 | . | TGCAGCGTTGATGGGACAGGTTCTGGGGCCAACGTCCTGACTTTC | CSVDGTGSGANVLTF
. | TRBJ2-3 | TRBV29-1 | few | TGCAGCGTCAGCGGCGGGTTCCTCACAGATACGCAGTATTTT | CSVSGGFLTDTQYF
. | TRBJ2-1 | TRBV5-1 | many | TGCGCCAGCAGCTTGGGCGGGGTAGGGTACAATGAGCAGTTCTTC | CASSLGGVGYNEQFF
. | TRBJ2-5 | TRBV21-1 | many | TGTGCCAGCAGCAAAGGAGAGACCCAGTACTTC | CASSKGETQYF
. | TRBJ2-7 | TRBV28 | . | TGTGCCAGCAGTTTTACAGGATTCGCCTACGAGCAGTACTTC | CASSFTGFAYEQYF
TRBD2 | TRBJ2-7 | TRBV11-3 | . | TGTGCCAGCAGCTTAGATCTGGGAGGGTACGAGCAGTACTTC | CASSLDLGGYEQYF
. | TRBJ1-6 | TRBV20-1 | few | TGCAGTGCTAGAGATTCGCGGGACTGGTATAATTCACCCCTCCACTTT | CSARDSRDWYNSPLHF
TRBD1 | TRBJ2-1 | TRBV27 | few | TGTGCCAGCAGTTTATCCCGACAGGGGGCAGGGCGGTTTTACTCCTACAATGAGCAGTTCTTC | CASSLSRQGAGRFYSYNEQFF
TRBD1 | TRBJ2-3 | TRBV25-1 | . | TGTGCCAGCAGTGCCTTGAGGGGGCGCACAGATACGCAGTATTTT | CASSALRGRTDTQYF
. | TRBJ2-1 | TRBV20-1 | . | TGCAGTGCCACCCGCTTTAGCTCCAATGAGCAGTTCTTC | CSATRFSSNEQFF
. | TRBJ2-2 | TRBV5-1 | . | TGCGCCAGCAGCTCAACCAGGGTTGGGACCGGGGAGCTGTTTTTT | CASSSTRVGTGELFF